A selection of T cell receptor beta chains follows, all from one sample in a study of T-cell memory formation after mild COVID-19. TCRdb reanalysed the 5' RACE reads using MiXCR and keeps one entry per CDR3 protein. The table lists hundreds of thousands of distinct CDR3 sequences, roughly 21% of them singletons. The sequencing input was PBMCs or a T cell subset sorted from them (not recorded which). These receptor sequences come from an adult woman who had mild COVID-19 (a few samples of this study predate the infection). Cell type and time point are not known. Each CDR3 is given with its conserved first and last residue. D genes are given only for firm matches. Where a row states a size, it is once, few, many or the class of an expanded clone; other rows omit it.

j_gene | d_gene | v_gene | abundance | CDR3nt | CDR3aa
TRBJ2-7 | - | TRBV12-3/TRBV12-4 | many | TGTGCCAGCACCCCGCAGGGACGGCCGAGGGAGCAGTACTTC | CASTPQGRPREQYF
TRBJ2-1 | - | TRBV28 | - | TGTGCCAGCAGGACGGACAACTACAATGAGCAGTTCTTC | CASRTDNYNEQFF
TRBJ1-1 | - | TRBV5-1 | - | TGCGCCAGCAGCTTGTCCGGCAGCATGAACACTGAAGCTTTCTTT | CASSLSGSMNTEAFF
TRBJ2-7 | - | TRBV6-6 | few | TGTGCCAGCAGTCTTAAAAATTATTACTACGAGCAGTACTTC | CASSLKNYYYEQYF
TRBJ2-2 | - | TRBV7-8 | few | TGTGCCAGCAGCCATGATGAACGTCTGAACACCGGGGAGCTGTTTTTT | CASSHDERLNTGELFF
TRBJ2-4 | - | TRBV11-2 | - | TGTGCCAGCAGCTTTGGACTTCCTAAGCCAGGAAACATTCAGTACTTC | CASSFGLPKPGNIQYF
TRBJ2-3 | TRBD2 | TRBV9 | - | TGTGCCAGCAGCGTAGCTCCCGCTAGCGGGAGCTCAGATACGCAGTATTTT | CASSVAPASGSSDTQYF
TRBJ2-3 | TRBD1 | TRBV2 | once | TGTGCCAGCGAGCCCCCGGGACAGGAATTGTCAGATACGCAGTATTTT | CASEPPGQELSDTQYF
TRBJ2-4 | TRBD2 | TRBV12-5 | - | TGTGCTAGTGGTTTGGTATTGAGAGGGCTAGCGGGAGGGGGTAACATTCAGTACTTC | CASGLVLRGLAGGGNIQYF
TRBJ2-5 | - | TRBV30 | - | TGTGCCGGAAGACAGGTGTTCGGAGAGACCCAGTACTTC | CAGRQVFGETQYF
TRBJ2-1 | - | TRBV24-1 | few | TGTGCCACCAGCGGCGGGGGCGGTGGGTACAATGAGCAGTTCTTC | CATSGGGGGYNEQFF
TRBJ2-2 | - | TRBV12-3/TRBV12-4 | - | TGTGCCAGCATCCTAGGGCTGCTAGATTTGAACACCGGGGAGCTGTTTTTT | CASILGLLDLNTGELFF
TRBJ1-2 | - | TRBV7-9 | many | TGTGCCAGCAGCCCACAGGGAGAGGGTGGCTACACCTTC | CASSPQGEGGYTF
TRBJ1-1 | - | TRBV7-9 | few | TGTGCCAGCAGCTCCGCCAGCACTGAAGCTTTCTTT | CASSSASTEAFF
TRBJ2-5 | TRBD1 | TRBV20-1 | few | TGCAGTGCCAACCGCCCGGGACAGGGAGAGACCCAGTACTTC | CSANRPGQGETQYF
TRBJ2-1 | - | TRBV20-1 | few | TGCAGTGCTAGTGGTGGGGGTGAGCAGTTCTTC | CSASGGGEQFF
TRBJ1-4 | - | TRBV9 | - | TGTGCCAGCAGCGTACTTGGCCTCGGGGCAGATGAAAAACTGTTTTTT | CASSVLGLGADEKLFF
TRBJ2-2 | TRBD2 | TRBV7-3 | many | TGTGCCAGCAGCTCCGGACTAGGCGACACCGGGGAGCTGTTTTTT | CASSSGLGDTGELFF
TRBJ2-7 | - | TRBV3-1 | few | TGTGCCAGCAGCCCACTCGCGGGGCCCGCCTACGAGCAGTACTTC | CASSPLAGPAYEQYF
TRBJ2-3 | - | TRBV24-1 | few | TGTGCCACCAGTGGGACAGAAGCAGATACGCAGTATTTT | CATSGTEADTQYF
TRBJ1-5 | - | TRBV5-6 | - | TGTGCCAGCAGCTTGGCCGGGCAGGGCTTGGGTCAGCCCCAGCATTTT | CASSLAGQGLGQPQHF
TRBJ2-3 | TRBD2 | TRBV7-8 | - | TGTGCCAGCAGCCCTCGGGAGGTCACAGATACGCAGTATTTT | CASSPREVTDTQYF
TRBJ1-2 | - | TRBV24-1 | few | TGTGCCACAAGTTACGGGGCGAACTATGGCTACACCTTC | CATSYGANYGYTF
TRBJ2-7 | TRBD1 | TRBV15 | few | TGTGCCACCAGCAGATCCAGGGACAGCCTTTACGAGCAGTACTTC | CATSRSRDSLYEQYF